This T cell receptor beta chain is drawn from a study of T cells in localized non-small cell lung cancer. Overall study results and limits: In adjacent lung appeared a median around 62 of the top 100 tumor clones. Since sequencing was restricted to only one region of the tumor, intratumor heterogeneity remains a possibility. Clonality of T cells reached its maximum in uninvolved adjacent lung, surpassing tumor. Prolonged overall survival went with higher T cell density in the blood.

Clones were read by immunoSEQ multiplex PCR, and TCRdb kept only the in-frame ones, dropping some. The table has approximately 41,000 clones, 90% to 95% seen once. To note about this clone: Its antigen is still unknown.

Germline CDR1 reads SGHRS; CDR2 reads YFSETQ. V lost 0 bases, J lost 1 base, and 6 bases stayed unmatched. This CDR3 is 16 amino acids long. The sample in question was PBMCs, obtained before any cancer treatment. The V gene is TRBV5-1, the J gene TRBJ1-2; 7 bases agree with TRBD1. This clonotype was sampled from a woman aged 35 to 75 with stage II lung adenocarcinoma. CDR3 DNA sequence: TGCGCCAGCAGCTTGGCCCGGGACAGCCTTAACTATGGCTACACCTTC. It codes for CASSLARDSLNYGYTF.